This T cell receptor (beta chain) was captured in a study of beta chain features in type 1 diabetes. Study-level findings and limits: Moderate yet significant TCRB CDR3 shortening was seen in Type 1 diabetes patients in all four CD4+ subsets.

Isolated RNA was reverse transcribed in full, so expressed TCRB transcripts were sequenced. The data were produced by immunoSEQ multiplex PCR, yet TCRdb's version contains in-frame clones alone and is incomplete. The table shows hundreds of thousands of clones, with under 15% occurring only once. The CDR3 is made up of 13 amino acids. V dropped 6 bases and J dropped 6; count of bases not matched to a gene: 6. Germline loops: CDR1 SQVTM, CDR2 ANQGSEA. Notes on this clone: The antigen is undetermined.

This sequence joins TRBV29-1 and TRBJ1-5; 9 bases line up with TRBD1. Sequenced sample: naive CD4+ T cells from blood. The sequence came from a man younger than 35 with type 1 diabetes. This chain's CDR3 is CSVPGQGGQPQHF. As DNA, the CDR3 is TGCAGCGTACCGGGACAGGGTGGTCAGCCCCAGCATTTT.